Shown below are 27 T cell receptor beta chains from a single sample sequenced in a study of identical twins. TCRdb independently ran MiXCR on the 5' RACE reads; one entry per CDR3 protein. Among 420,000 or so distinct CDR3 sequences, 18% were seen once, and the ten largest hold around 12%. Sequencing used naive T cells sorted from blood. The source of these receptors is a man over 45 in good health.

This clonotype was counted between two and nine times. At one boundary the junction diverges from the germline segment, which might be a read error. The rearrangement uses TRBV7-7 and TRBJ2-5; D gene ambiguous. Germline CDR1 reads SSHAT; CDR2 reads FNYEAQ (reference sequence). The CDR3 covers 15 residues. CDR3 sequence: CASSSRLVPQETQYF. The CDR3 DNA is TGTGCTAGCAGCTCCCGGCTAGTACCACAAGAGACCCAGTACTTC.

In this sample, this clonotype turned up a few times. V is TRBV29-1 and J is TRBJ2-2, with TRBD1 matching over 7 bases. V trimming: 5 bases; J trimming: 5 bases; junction bases outside the gene matches: 8. Germline CDR1 and CDR2: SQVTM and ANQGSEA. This CDR3 region has 14 residues. The CDR3 here is CSVLPVQGTGELFF. CDR3 DNA: TGCAGCGTTCTCCCGGTACAGGGGACCGGGGAGCTGTTTTTT.

The chain joins TRBV4-3 to TRBJ1-1, with D possibly being TRBD1 (5 bases). Germline V gives CDR1 LGHNA, CDR2 YSLEER. The CDR3 runs 15 residues. Trimming removed 1 base from V and 1 base from J, with 10 bases in between. The CDR3 here is CASSQGGGTNTEAFF. CDR3 nucleotide sequence: TGCGCCAGCAGCCAAGGGGGAGGGACGAACACTGAAGCTTTCTTT.

This clonotype was counted ten times or more. The chain has TRBV15 and TRBJ2-1; 9 bases are shared with TRBD1. The CDR3 covers 16 residues. Germline CDR1 reads LNHNV; CDR2 reads YYDKDF (reference sequence). V shed 5 bases, J shed 7 bases, and the junction held 12 bases outside the gene matches. Here the CDR3 DNA reads TGTGCCACCAGCCCCTTGGGGGGACAGGGTCGTAATGAGCAGTTCTTC. Protein sequence: CATSPLGGQGRNEQFF.

The chain uses TRBV9 and TRBJ1-2; no clear D. In germline, CDR1 is SGDLS, CDR2 YYNGEE. The CDR3 sequence is 13 residues long. Trimming took off 2 bases at V and 0 bases at J, with 5 bases between the two ends. The CDR3 protein is CASSVTTNYGYTF. The CDR3 DNA is TGTGCCAGCAGCGTTACTACTAACTATGGCTACACCTTC.

V and J are TRBV7-2 and TRBJ2-7; D uncertain. From germline, CDR1 is SGHTA and CDR2 FQGNSA. The CDR3 has 14 residues. Trimming removed 4 bases from V and 0 bases from J, with 10 bases in between. CDR3: CASSSRRFSYEQYF. As DNA, the CDR3 is TGTGCCAGCAGCTCCAGACGCTTCTCCTACGAGCAGTACTTC.

V gene TRBV12-3 or TRBV12-4 combines with J gene TRBJ2-3; 9 bases agree with TRBD1. J gave up 4 bases and V 6 bases, and 8 bases lay outside the gene matches. This CDR3 comprises 15 residues. The CDR3 is CASRKTGGIPDTQYF. The DNA for the CDR3 is TGTGCCAGCAGAAAGACAGGGGGAATTCCAGATACGCAGTATTTT.

The rearrangement links TRBV11-2 to TRBJ2-7; D is unresolved. The V end was cut by 5 bases, the J end by 2 bases, with 10 bases between. Germline loops: CDR1 SGHAT, CDR2 FQNNGV. This CDR3 has 13 residues. In nucleotides, the CDR3 is TGTGCCAGCAGCCCCGACGACACCTACGAGCAGTACTTC. Amino acids: CASSPDDTYEQYF.

The V and J genes are TRBV6-2 or TRBV6-3 and TRBJ1-5; 7 nucleotides align to TRBD1. CDR1 is MNHEY, CDR2 SVGEGT, per germline. J gave up 6 bases and V 0 bases, and 5 bases lay outside the gene matches. CDR3 length equals 15 residues. The chain's CDR3 is CASSYSNRGRQPQHF. In DNA, the CDR3 is TGTGCCAGCAGTTACTCGAACAGGGGACGTCAGCCCCAGCATTTT.

CDR3 sequence: CASSVILGSYNEQFF. CDR3 coding DNA: TGTGCCAGCAGTGTGATACTGGGCTCCTACAATGAGCAGTTCTTC. This chain joins TRBV6-4 and TRBJ2-1; D not certain. CDR1 MRHNA and CDR2 SNTAGT come from the germline V gene. The germline V and J ends were trimmed by 4 bases and 0 bases, with 10 bases remaining between them. There are 15 residues in the CDR3.

This chain uses TRBV7-8 with TRBJ2-2; D is possibly TRBD2 (5 bases). The V and J ends lost 5 bases and 0 bases respectively, with 10 bases between them. CDR1 SGHVS and CDR2 FQNEAQ come from the germline V gene. This CDR3 is 15 amino acids long. CDR3 sequence reads: CASSDQDSNTGELFF. The CDR3 bases are TGTGCCAGCAGCGATCAGGACTCGAACACCGGGGAGCTGTTTTTT. The whole variable domain, filled in from reference TRBV7-8 and TRBJ2-2, reads GAGVSQSPRYKVAKRGQDVALRCDPISGHVSLFWYQQALGQGPEFLTYFQNEAQLDKSGLPSDRFFAERPEGSVSTLKIQRTQQEDSAVYLCASSDQDSNTGELFFGEGSRLTVL.

This chain connects TRBV5-5 to TRBJ1-4; no definite D call. The germline V gene has CDR1 SGHKS and CDR2 YYEKEE (reference sequence). This CDR3 has 15 amino acids. Trimming took off 4 bases at V and 0 bases at J, with 10 bases between the two ends. CDR3 DNA: TGTGCCAGCAGCCCCAAATATGCAACTAATGAAAAACTGTTTTTT. This encodes CASSPKYATNEKLFF.

The J gene is TRBJ2-7, the V gene TRBV10-1; no clear D gene. The CDR3 extends over 14 amino acids. The germline gives CDR1 WNHNN, CDR2 SYGVQD (reference sequence). The V end lost 2 bases, the J end lost 5 bases, and 13 bases lay between the germline ends. CDR3 nucleotide sequence: TGCGCCAGCAGTGAGGACGGGTCCCTGGACGAGCAGTACTTC. This codes for CASSEDGSLDEQYF.

The chain carries TRBV7-9 and TRBJ2-3; D gene uncertain. Per the germline V gene, CDR1 is SEHNR and CDR2 is FQNEAQ (reference sequence). The V gene lost 7 bases and the J gene lost 2 bases, with 13 bases spanning the gap. This CDR3 has 14 residues. CDR3 protein: CASTVSLPTDTQYF. The CDR3 region has the DNA TGTGCCAGCACCGTCAGCCTCCCCACAGATACGCAGTATTTT.

The rearrangement links TRBV29-1 to TRBJ2-7, with D unresolved. Trimming took 5 bases from V and 4 from J, leaving 12 bases between them. CDR1 is SQVTM, CDR2 ANQGSEA, per germline. The CDR3 loop spans 12 amino acids. The CDR3 spells CSVLVGVYEQYF. The CDR3, as DNA: TGCAGCGTTCTTGTCGGAGTTTACGAGCAGTACTTC.

The gene calls are TRBV9 and TRBJ2-3; 7 bases are a match to TRBD2. The CDR3 runs 15 residues. Germline CDR1 SGDLS, CDR2 YYNGEE. The ends lost 4 bases at V and 5 bases at J; junction bases unmatched: 10. The CDR3 DNA reads TGTGCCAGCAGCCCCTCGGGTTTAGCGGGAGATACGCAGTATTTT. As protein: CASSPSGLAGDTQYF.

This clonotype turned up a few times. V and J are TRBV5-5 and TRBJ1-1; D gene ambiguous. Trimming removed 4 bases from V and 8 bases from J, with 18 bases in between. Per germline, CDR1 SGHKS and CDR2 YYEKEE (reference sequence). There are 14 residues in the CDR3. The CDR3 region is CASSPREVISEAFF. The CDR3 bases are TGTGCCAGCAGCCCACGCGAGGTTATCAGCGAAGCTTTCTTT.

The gene calls are TRBV4-3 and TRBJ2-5; TRBD2 agrees at 7 bases. There are 16 residues in the CDR3. Unmatched junction bases numbered 9, after V lost 0 bases and J lost 5 bases. Germline CDR1 is LGHNA and CDR2 is YSLEER. CDR3 region: CASSQDHPRRGETQYF. The CDR3 nucleotides are TGCGCCAGCAGCCAAGACCATCCCAGGCGGGGGGAGACCCAGTACTTC.

This chain links TRBV6-2 or TRBV6-3 with TRBJ2-5; TRBD2 aligns across 12 bases. CDR3 length: 17 residues. Per germline, CDR1 MNHEY and CDR2 SVGEGT. J gave up 2 bases and V 2 bases, and 6 bases lay outside the gene matches. The DNA of the CDR3 is TGTGCCAGCAGTTACCTAGGACTAGCGGGGTGGCAAGAGACCCAGTACTTC. This codes for CASSYLGLAGWQETQYF.

This clonotype occurred many times. The rearrangement joins TRBV29-1 to TRBJ2-5; TRBD2 agrees at 11 bases. V gave up 6 bases and J gave up 5 bases; unmatched junction bases: 17. The CDR3 consists of 17 residues. CDR1 and CDR2 (germline): SQVTM, ANQGSEA. The CDR3: CSVRGPHSGGARETQYF. CDR3 DNA sequence: TGCAGCGTCCGGGGACCACATAGCGGGGGGGCCCGGGAGACCCAGTACTTC.

This clonotype was counted between two and nine times. The chain employs TRBV4-2 and TRBJ2-7, with D perhaps matching TRBD2 (6 bases). V shed 8 bases and J shed 3 bases, with 20 bases lying between them. The germline CDR1 and CDR2 sequences are LGHNA and YNFKEQ. CDR3 length: 15 residues. The CDR3: CASSPGRSRDYEQYF. The CDR3 DNA is TGTGCCAGCTCCCCGGGGAGGTCTCGGGACTACGAGCAGTACTTC.

This clonotype was detected ten times or more. The V and J genes are TRBV29-1 and TRBJ2-5; D unclear. This CDR3 comprises 14 residues. Per the germline V gene, CDR1 is SQVTM and CDR2 is ANQGSEA. The V gene lost 6 bases and the J gene lost 1 base, with 15 bases spanning the gap. CDR3 amino acids: CSVPRDGSQETQYF. For the CDR3, the DNA is TGCAGCGTCCCTCGAGACGGATCCCAAGAGACCCAGTACTTC.

This clonotype was picked up many times. The V and J genes are TRBV12-3 or TRBV12-4 and TRBJ2-7; D is possibly TRBD1 (6 bases). V shed 2 bases and J shed 1 base, with 15 bases lying between them. The CDR3 runs 16 residues. The CDR3 loop reads CASSLSRQAPSYEQYF. As DNA, the CDR3 is TGTGCCAGCAGTTTAAGCCGACAGGCTCCTTCCTACGAGCAGTACTTC.

The CDR3 sequence is CASSYSRGGLQETQYF. The DNA for the CDR3 is TGTGCCAGCAGTTACTCTCGCGGGGGCCTTCAAGAGACCCAGTACTTC. The chain joins TRBV6-2 or TRBV6-3 to TRBJ2-5; tentative D call: TRBD2 (7 bases). Germline-derived CDR1 and CDR2 are MNHEY and SVGEGT. V lost 0 bases and J 2 bases, leaving 13 bases between the germline ends. This CDR3 spans 16 amino acids.

The chain has TRBV12-3 or TRBV12-4 and TRBJ2-3, with 11 bases that match TRBD2. V lost 6 bases and J lost 7; bases outside the gene matches: 9. The CDR3 extends over 15 amino acids. In DNA, the CDR3 is TGTGCCAGCAGGACCCACGGGACTAGCGGTAATACGCAGTATTTT. It codes for CASRTHGTSGNTQYF.

This chain uses TRBV20-1 with TRBJ2-1, with 9 bases lining up with TRBD2. This CDR3 is built from 15 residues. The V gene's germline CDR1 is DFQATT and CDR2 SNEGSKA (reference sequence). The J segment lost 4 bases and the V segment lost 3 bases, leaving 7 bases of the junction unmatched. The CDR3 here is CSASFRLAGYNEQFF. Written as DNA, the CDR3 is TGCAGTGCTAGTTTCCGGCTAGCGGGGTACAATGAGCAGTTCTTC.

This clonotype has only a few counts. The CDR3 nucleotides are TGCAGCGTTAGCGGTCCTACGGGCGAGCAGTACTTC. Translating it yields CSVSGPTGEQYF. The chain uses TRBV29-1 and TRBJ2-7; a weak D match, TRBD2 (5 bases). V lost 5 bases and J 6 bases, leaving 14 bases between the germline ends. The CDR3 has 12 amino acids. CDR1 SQVTM and CDR2 ANQGSEA come from the germline V gene.